A selection of T cell receptor beta chains follows, all from one sample in a study of CD8 T cells in Susac syndrome. From the immunoSEQ multiplex PCR reads, TCRdb called clonotypes with MiXCR, one entry per CDR3 protein. The data show about 210,000 distinct CDR3 sequences, with 95% seen just once and 0.08% to 0.095% held by the top ten. Material: CD4+ T cells from PBMCs. The receptors derive from a human donor with multiple sclerosis. CDR3s include the opening cysteine and the closing phenylalanine or tryptophan. Each record gives: D gene, J gene, clone size, V gene, CDR3 DNA, CDR3 protein. The D gene is left open where the match is weak. Size tells how often a clone was seen (once, few, many) or the class of an expanded clone, and some rows leave it out.

TRBD1 TRBJ2-7 . TRBV30 TGTGCCTGGAGCGCTGGACAGGCATACGAGCAGTACTTC CAWSAGQAYEQYF
TRBD1 TRBJ1-2 . TRBV18 TGTGCCAGCTCACCGCCGGGACAGATTAACTATGGCTACACCTTC CASSPPGQINYGYTF
. TRBJ1-1 . TRBV2 TGTGCCAGCAGTTTAATTACCGAAGCTTTCTTT CASSLITEAFF
. TRBJ2-2 . TRBV5-1 TGCGCCAGCAGCTTGGCACTAGTCGACACCGGGGAGCTGTTTTTT CASSLALVDTGELFF
. TRBJ2-3 . TRBV11-2 TGTGCCAGCAGCTTAGGGGAGTATACGCAGTATTTT CASSLGEYTQYF
. TRBJ1-5 . TRBV20-1 TGCAGTGCGATCGCAGGTTCCATTCAGCCCCAGCATTTT CSAIAGSIQPQHF
. TRBJ2-5 . TRBV27 TGTGCCAGCAGTTTACGTGTTGTGGGAGAGACCCAGTACTTC CASSLRVVGETQYF
TRBD2 TRBJ2-1 . TRBV20-1 TGCAGTGCCCAACGGACTAGCGACGCCTACAATGAGCAGTTCTTC CSAQRTSDAYNEQFF
. TRBJ2-3 once TRBV29-1 TGCAGCGTTGAAGATCTTGGGGGGGATACGCAGTATTTT CSVEDLGGDTQYF
. TRBJ1-5 . TRBV27 TGTGCCAGCAGTCCTGCGGGGGGGATCCTCAATCAGCCCCAGCATTTT CASSPAGGILNQPQHF
. TRBJ2-5 . TRBV6-1 TGTGCCAGCACCAAAGAGGGAGAGACCCAGTACTTC CASTKEGETQYF
TRBD2 TRBJ2-5 . TRBV29-1 TGCAGCGCCGCCGGGGGGGCTAGCGCCGAGACCCAGTACTTC CSAAGGASAETQYF
TRBD1 TRBJ2-7 once TRBV6-2/TRBV6-3 TGTGCCAGCAGTTACATCGACAGGGCCGAGCAGTACTTC CASSYIDRAEQYF
TRBD1 TRBJ2-4 . TRBV5-6 TGTGCCAGCAGTGTAGGACAGGGTTGGGACATTCAGTACTTC CASSVGQGWDIQYF
. TRBJ2-5 . TRBV10-3 TGTGCCATCAGTGAGGGCTTTGGCGAGACCCAGTACTTC CAISEGFGETQYF
. TRBJ2-7 . TRBV29-1 TGCAGCGTTGTTAGGGGAAGGTCCTACGAGCAGTACTTC CSVVRGRSYEQYF
TRBD1 TRBJ2-3 . TRBV10-3 TGTGCCACCAGGGAACAGGGGGCGACGCAGTATTTT CATREQGATQYF
. TRBJ2-5 . TRBV5-6 TGTGCCAGCAGACAACAGGGTTCACCAACAATAGAGACCCAGTACTTC CASRQQGSPTIETQYF
TRBD1 TRBJ2-7 once TRBV24-1 TGTGCCACTGGGGACAGGCCCACCTACGAGCAGTACTTC CATGDRPTYEQYF
. TRBJ2-1 . TRBV2 TGTGCCAGCAGTGAAACGATTTCTGGGGATGAGCAGTTCTTC CASSETISGDEQFF
. TRBJ2-3 few TRBV19 TGTGCCAGTAGTCTCGGTAGCGGCACAGATACGCAGTATTTT CASSLGSGTDTQYF
. TRBJ1-5 . TRBV6-1 TGTGCCAGCAGTGAAGGGGTCTGGACGGTGGGACACAATCAGCCCCAGCATTTT CASSEGVWTVGHNQPQHF
. TRBJ1-2 . TRBV27 TGTGCCAGCAGTCACCAGGGGTACGGGTATGGCTACACCTTC CASSHQGYGYGYTF
. TRBJ1-4 . TRBV15 TGTGCCACCAGCAGAACCCCATCTGAAAAACTGTTTTTT CATSRTPSEKLFF
. TRBJ2-1 . TRBV6-6 TGTGCCAGCAGTTACTCGTCTAGCTCCTACAATGAGCAGTTCTTC CASSYSSSSYNEQFF
. TRBJ2-7 . TRBV9 TGTGCCAGCAGCCGGGATCTTTTATCCTACGAGCAGTACTTC CASSRDLLSYEQYF
. TRBJ1-5 . TRBV2 TGTGCCAGCAGTGGTGGGGGGGGCCGTCAGCCCCAGCATTTT CASSGGGGRQPQHF
TRBD1 TRBJ1-2 once TRBV29-1 TGCAGCGTGGGGGACAGGGGGCTTCCTACTAACTATGGCTACACCTTC CSVGDRGLPTNYGYTF
TRBD1 TRBJ1-5 once TRBV30 TGTGCCTGGAGAGGGACAGCTGGGGCCTTGAATCAGCCCCAGCATTTT CAWRGTAGALNQPQHF
. TRBJ2-3 . TRBV7-9 TGTGCCAGCAGCTTAGTTGATCTGGCGCAGTATTTT CASSLVDLAQYF
. TRBJ2-7 . TRBV27 TGTGCCAGCAGTCGAAGAGGGTACGGGGAGCAGTACTTC CASSRRGYGEQYF
. TRBJ1-5 . TRBV6-6 TGTGCCAGCAGTTCGCTTCCTCGGCAGCCCCAGCATTTT CASSSLPRQPQHF
. TRBJ1-1 . TRBV9 TGTGCCAGCAGCGTAGCCGAGAACACTGAAGCTTTCTTT CASSVAENTEAFF
TRBD1 TRBJ2-1 . TRBV27 TGTGCCAGCAGTCTCCGGGACAGGGAGTCCAATGAGCAGTTCTTC CASSLRDRESNEQFF
. TRBJ1-5 . TRBV5-6 TGTGCCAGCAGCTTGAGGGTTAGAAGGGATCAGCCCCAGCATTTT CASSLRVRRDQPQHF
. TRBJ2-7 . TRBV15 TGTGCCACCAGCAGAACCAGACAGCAATACTCCTACGAGCAGTACTTC CATSRTRQQYSYEQYF
TRBD1 TRBJ1-2 . TRBV3-1 TGTGCCAGCAGCCAAGTGGGACAGGCCTACACCTTC CASSQVGQAYTF
TRBD1 TRBJ2-1 . TRBV4-2 TGTGCCAGCAGCCAAGAAAGGAACAGGGGATACAATGAGCAGTTCTTC CASSQERNRGYNEQFF
. TRBJ2-1 . TRBV30 TGTGCCTGGATACGGGACCAAAACTCCTACAATGAGCAGTTCTTC CAWIRDQNSYNEQFF
. TRBJ2-3 . TRBV7-9 TGTGCCAGCAGCTCTACAGGGTTTGGCACAGATACGCAGTATTTT CASSSTGFGTDTQYF
. TRBJ1-1 . TRBV7-8 TGTGCCAGCAGCCACGTAATTGGGAGGGCGAACACTGAAGCTTTCTTT CASSHVIGRANTEAFF
. TRBJ1-1 . TRBV30 TGTGCCTGGAGCCAAACCTTGGGCTACAACACTGAAGCTTTCTTT CAWSQTLGYNTEAFF
TRBD2 TRBJ2-1 few TRBV4-1 TGCGCCAGCAGCCAAGCGAGCGGGGGGCGGTGGTTCTTC CASSQASGGRWFF
TRBD1 TRBJ2-7 . TRBV5-1 TGCGCCAGCAGGACTACCGGGACAGGGGTTTACGAGCAGTACTTC CASRTTGTGVYEQYF
. TRBJ2-7 . TRBV18 TGTGCCAGCTCACTACGGCCCAACAGCTACGAGCAGTACTTC CASSLRPNSYEQYF